This is a list of T cell receptor beta chains from one sample in a study of regulatory T cells in long-lasting Graves disease. In TCRdb, the multiplex PCR reads were re-called with MiXCR into one record per CDR3 protein. Among hundreds of thousands of distinct CDR3 sequences listed, around 21% were seen once. The sequencing here drew on peripheral blood mononuclear cells (PBMCs), taken when the disease was refractory, from a patient treated with antithyroid drugs. The receptors come from a female donor with Graves disease. CDR3s include the opening cysteine and the closing phenylalanine or tryptophan. The D gene is left open where the match is weak. Clone size is stated in some rows and not others, as once, few, many or a class when expanded.

D gene,V gene,clone size,J gene,CDR3 DNA,CDR3 protein
NA,TRBV2,few,TRBJ1-5,TGTGCCAGCAGTGAAGCTTACAGGGCGAGCAATCAGCCCCAGCATTTT,CASSEAYRASNQPQHF
NA,TRBV5-1,many,TRBJ1-1,TGCGCCAGCAGCTTGAGCGGCACCACGGAAGCTTTCTTT,CASSLSGTTEAFF
NA,TRBV11-2,NA,TRBJ1-5,TGTGCCAGCAGCTTACCGGGCCCCGGGCAGCCCCAGCATTTT,CASSLPGPGQPQHF
NA,TRBV6-4,few,TRBJ2-4,TGTGCCAGCAGTTACCGGGCGGGGGCGGCCAAAAACATTCAGTACTTC,CASSYRAGAAKNIQYF
TRBD1,TRBV20-1,few,TRBJ2-7,TGCAGTGCTAGCGGGACAGATCTTCCCTACGAGCAGTACTTC,CSASGTDLPYEQYF
NA,TRBV4-2,NA,TRBJ1-2,TGTGCCAGCAGCCGGGGCGGTAACTATGGCTACACCTTC,CASSRGGNYGYTF
TRBD1,TRBV2,many,TRBJ1-1,TGTGCCAGCAGTAACGACAGGGACACTGAAGCTTTCTTT,CASSNDRDTEAFF
TRBD1,TRBV29-1,many,TRBJ2-7,TGCAGCGTTGACCAATGGGACAGGGACCACGAGCAGTACTTC,CSVDQWDRDHEQYF
NA,TRBV7-7,NA,TRBJ2-5,TGTGCTAGCAGCTTTCCTCCTCGGGTGGAGGGAGGGACCCAGTACTTC,CASSFPPRVEGGTQYF
TRBD1,TRBV28,NA,TRBJ1-6,TGTGCCAGCAATCCGACAGGGTTTAATTCACCCCTCCACTTT,CASNPTGFNSPLHF
NA,TRBV19,few,TRBJ1-2,TGTGCCAGTAGGATCCTGGGCAGGCTCAATAACTATGGCTACACCTTC,CASRILGRLNNYGYTF
TRBD1,TRBV27,NA,TRBJ2-7,TGTGCCAGCAGTTGGTCAGGGGGCCCCTACGAGCAGTACTTC,CASSWSGGPYEQYF
TRBD2,TRBV28,many,TRBJ2-7,TGTGCCAGCAGTTTGGTTCCTAGCGGGAGCTACGAGCAGTACTTC,CASSLVPSGSYEQYF
NA,TRBV28,NA,TRBJ2-2,TGTGCCAGCCGGGAGATAACCGGGGAGCTGTTTTTT,CASREITGELFF
NA,TRBV5-4,few,TRBJ1-2,TGTGCCAGCAGAGGGGGTGAAGGCAAGTATGGCTACACCTTC,CASRGGEGKYGYTF
NA,TRBV12-3/TRBV12-4,many,TRBJ1-1,TGTGCCAGCAGTTTCCGGGACCTCCGGGGCACTGAAGCTTTCTTT,CASSFRDLRGTEAFF
NA,TRBV6-1,few,TRBJ2-3,TGTGCCAGCAGACCCCTCCCACGGCAACCAGATACGCAGTATTTT,CASRPLPRQPDTQYF
NA,TRBV2,many,TRBJ2-5,TGTGCCAGCAGTGATTTCTTGGAGACTCCCTCCCAAGAGACCCAGTACTTC,CASSDFLETPSQETQYF
NA,TRBV6-1,many,TRBJ2-7,TGTGCCAGCAGTGTCGGGGCCTACGAGCAGTACTTC,CASSVGAYEQYF
NA,TRBV12-3/TRBV12-4,few,TRBJ2-7,TGTGCCAGCAGCCCTCTGCCCAAATACGAGCAGTACTTC,CASSPLPKYEQYF
TRBD1,TRBV24-1,few,TRBJ2-1,TGTGCCACCAGTGATACTTGGACAGGGCAAAATGAGCAGTTCTTC,CATSDTWTGQNEQFF